The T cell receptor (beta chain) under discussion was sequenced for a study of type 1 regulatory T cells (dated by TCRdb to the early 2020s). In terms of the full investigation: An in vitro protocol by which a Tr1-enriched, alloantigen-specific CD4 T cell product named T-allo10 was generated was characterized in the study. T-allo10 was being tested clinically in patients with hematological malignancies who were undergoing allogeneic hematopoietic stem cell transplantation.

Reads for this sample came from an Illumina MiSeq. TCRdb applied fastp at Q25 and MiXCR to the public reads, then kept only in-frame beta chains. Each record represents a unique CDR3 protein, reported with the most common genes and DNA among its rows. The sample contains roughly 67,000 distinct CDR3 sequences, about 62% of them found a single time. The leading ten clones occupy 7.6% of the sample. Points on this clonotype: What this receptor recognizes is not known. Base quality data are lacking; no much larger clone is found one base away.

The CDR3 starts with the cysteine, ends with the phenylalanine, and has 14 residues. The entry retains the CDR3 DNA only, 42 bases that are in frame from base 1. The V end loses 6 bases and the J end loses 0 bases, and a stretch of 11 bases separates them. From a lookup of the germline V gene, CDR1 and CDR2 are MNHEY and SVGEGT. T-allo10 cells derived from donors were reported to be host alloantigen-specific and anergic, and to suppress in an alloantigen-specific manner. Material for sequencing was cultured T cells, either the whole culture or a sorted T cell fraction (not recorded which). The cell subset or site tag for this specimen amounts to: Tr1-enriched cell product generated in vitro against host alloantigens. This chain joins TRBV6-2 or TRBV6-3 to TRBJ1-1; TRBD1 is possibly the D segment (5 matching bases). The source is a human donor in good health. The sequence in DNA is TGTGCCAGCAGGTACAGGACTCTGAACACTGAAGCTTTCTTT. Translation gives CASRYRTLNTEAFF.